This T cell receptor beta chain is from a study of blood T cell repertoires in COVID-19. Study summary: Sources were T cells, B-cell-depleted T cells, or PBMCs; the material itself was cDNA or gDNA.

The protocol was immunoSEQ multiplex PCR, while the TCRdb copy is restricted to in-frame clones and leaves out a portion. Of over 60,000 clones in the sample, 90% were seen once. The CDR3 is 15 amino acids. J was trimmed by 9 bases and V by 2 bases; bases with no gene match: 5. CDR1 and CDR2 (germline): LGHNA, YNFKEQ. The source material was peripheral blood. This TCR was sampled from a woman of 80 years or more with active COVID-19. The rearrangement links TRBV4-2 to TRBJ2-1; 12 bases agree with TRBD2. Written as DNA, the CDR3 is TGTGCCAGCAGCCAACTAGCGGGAGGGTCGGGTGAGCAGTTCTTC. Translation: CASSQLAGGSGEQFF.